The T cell receptor (beta chain) described here comes from a study of blood T cell repertoires in COVID-19 (dated by TCRdb to 2020 to 2022). About the study as a whole: Samples covering the acute and convalescent phases of COVID-19 were provided by collaborators in the United States, Italy and Spain. The material from the prospective study consisted of cDNA or gDNA derived from T cells, B-cell-depleted T cells, or PBMCs. Subjects who had been exposed to COVID-19, were actively infected with it, or had recovered from it provided the deeply sampled blood TCRbeta repertoires that made up the dataset. Where available, HLA class I and class II types were obtained from metadata supplied by the sample provider rather than from assay-based typing. The samples were drawn from two sources: the first 160 participants of the ongoing ImmuneRACE study, and approximately 1,300 subjects contributed by 6 global collaborators. The repertoires were released in a freely available public database intended as a resource for research on the immune response to SARS-CoV-2. Nearly every sample came with metadata listing a de-identified subject ID, COVID-19 status, age in years and sex.

The collaborating institutions used their own protocols to collect whole blood in K2EDTA tubes. For TCRbeta analysis, collaborator samples were shipped as frozen whole blood, as isolated PBMCs, or as DNA extracted from either sample type. Regarding this clone: It has no known antigen specificity. Base qualities are missing; no much larger clone stands one base away.

V ends up 5 bases short and J 0 bases short, with an unmatched junction base count of 14. The germline V gene encodes CDR1 SGHTA and CDR2 FQGNSA. The CDR3 measures 19 amino acids from cysteine to phenylalanine. Left in the record is the CDR3 DNA by itself, 57 bases read in frame from the first base. General conclusions and limits of the study: How much clinical and demographic metadata was included differed by source and by participant, and the metadata was provided uncurated.

TCRbeta CDR3 regions were amplified from genomic DNA using the immunoSEQ Assay, a bias-controlled multiplex PCR. The source study handled its data this way. Within the assay, amplification of reference gene primers was used to estimate how many nucleated cells each sample contained. To quantify the absolute abundance of each unique TCRbeta CDR3 rearrangement, sequence reads were collapsed and filtered. For each sample, productive Simpson clonality was calculated as the square root of Simpson's diversity index over productive rearrangements. Held by TCRdb, this immuneACCESS table contains in-frame sequences only and omits some clones. Under half of the omission traces to an unresolved V gene where checked; the cause of the rest is unknown. From that table come the V and J calls and clone size; the DNA was used to work out D and trimming. This sample has about 180,000 clones in its table, and approximately 86% of those were observed once. The ten largest clonotypes hold 7.5% to 10% of the sample.

The chain uses TRBV7-2 and TRBJ2-2, with 8 bases in between that match TRBD1. Sample: peripheral blood. The source of this sequence is a man aged 50-60 years with active or convalescent COVID-19. CDR3 protein: CASSPQGQDLLSNTGELFF. The DNA sequence is given as TGTGCCAGCAGCCCACAGGGACAGGATCTTCTTTCGAACACCGGGGAGCTGTTTTTT. The reference TRBV7-2 and TRBJ2-2 proteins fill in what lies around the CDR3, so the full variable domain reads GAGVSQSPSNKVTEKGKDVELRCDPISGHTALYWYRQSLGQGLEFLIYFQGNSAPDKSGLPSDRFSAERTGGSVSTLTIQRTQQEDSAVYLCASSPQGQDLLSNTGELFFGEGSRLTVL.